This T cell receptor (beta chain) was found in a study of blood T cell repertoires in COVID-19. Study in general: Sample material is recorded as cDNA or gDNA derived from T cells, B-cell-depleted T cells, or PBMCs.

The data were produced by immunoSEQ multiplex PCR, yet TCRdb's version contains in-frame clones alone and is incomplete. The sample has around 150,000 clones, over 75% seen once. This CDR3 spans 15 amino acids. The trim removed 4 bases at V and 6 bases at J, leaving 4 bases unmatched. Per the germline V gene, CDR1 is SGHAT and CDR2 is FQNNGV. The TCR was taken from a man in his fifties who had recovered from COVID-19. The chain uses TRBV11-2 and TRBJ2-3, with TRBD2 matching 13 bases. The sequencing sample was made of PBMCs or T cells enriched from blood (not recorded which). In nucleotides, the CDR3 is TGTGCCAGCAGCTGGGGGACTAGCGGGATCGATACGCAGTATTTT. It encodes CASSWGTSGIDTQYF.